One and the same sample provided the 2 T cell receptor beta chains below, sequenced in a study of blood T cell repertoires in COVID-19. Measured with immunoSEQ multiplex PCR; TCRdb has only the in-frame clones, and not every one. The top ten hold over 0.95% of the sample, which has about 230,000 clones, approximately 84% seen once. Sample: peripheral blood. These receptors were obtained from a man between 35 and 55 years old with acute or convalescent COVID-19.

J is TRBJ2-1 and V is TRBV3-1 (or the pseudogene TRBV3-2), with D tentatively TRBD2 (5 bases). Germline V gene lookup returns CDR1 LGHDT and CDR2 YNNKEL (reference sequence). Trimming stripped 6 bases from V and 0 bases from J, with 12 bases between. The CDR3 runs to 15 residues. CDR3 nucleotide sequence: TGTGCCAGCAGTGCGTATGGGAGCTCCTACAATGAGCAGTTCTTC. It codes for CASSAYGSSYNEQFF.

The chain carries TRBV5-6 and TRBJ1-2; 7 bases are a match to TRBD1. Germline loops: CDR1 SGHDT, CDR2 YYEEEE. Trimming cost V 4 bases and J 4 bases; bases outside gene matches: 7. CDR3 length: 14 residues. This CDR3 reads CASSAGQASYGYTF. The CDR3 nucleotides read TGTGCCAGCAGCGCTGGACAGGCCTCCTATGGCTACACCTTC.